The source of this T cell receptor (beta chain) is a study of low-dose radiotherapy and immunotherapy resistance in tumors. Study details: Cyclophosphamide went in intravenously at 200 mg/m2 every two weeks, one day before radiation and immunotherapy. Aspirin was administered orally at 300 mg daily for four cycles, commencing on cycle 1 day 1.

With V trimmed by 2 bases and J by 4 bases, 9 bases remained unmatched. The CDR3 totals 15 residues. Looked up from germline, CDR1 is SGHKS and CDR2 is YYEKEE (reference sequence). Gene-specific TRAV and TRBV primers were used for first-strand cDNA, covering alpha and beta chains. The PCR that amplified TCRs ran for about 20 cycles, relying on a constant-region primer and a V-primer adapter. TCRdb independently ran MiXCR on the reads; one entry per CDR3 protein. This table has roughly 100,000 distinct CDR3 sequences, 20% to 25% appearing once. Time point described: after trial treatment. Treatment meaning: LDRT plus nivolumab, ipilimumab, low-dose cyclophosphamide and aspirin (RACIN trial). Administered to the donors were nivolumab, ipilimumab, aspirin, low-dose cyclophosphamide and low-dose radiotherapy. This clonotype was detected many times.

This TCR was recovered from a female donor with ovarian cancer. This rearrangement joins TRBV5-5 to TRBJ2-7; 7 bases line up with TRBD1. This specimen was PBMCs, taken after low-dose radiotherapy plus immunotherapy. CDR3 DNA sequence: TGTGCCAGCAGCTTCTCCGACAGGGTGGATTACGAGCAGTACTTC. Protein product: CASSFSDRVDYEQYF. Full variable domain (remainder filled in from reference TRBV5-5 and TRBJ2-7): DAGVTQSPTHLIKTRGQQVTLRCSPISGHKSVSWYQQVLGQGPQFIFQYYEKEERGRGNFPDRFSARQFPNYSSELNVNALLLGDSALYLCASSFSDRVDYEQYFGPGTRLTVT.